Each of the 32 T cell receptor beta chains below was sequenced from the same sample in a study of CD8 T cells in ankylosing spondylitis. No cognate antigen is known for these TCRs. Overall study findings and caveats: A motif of eight or nine highly homologous TCR beta variants was seen as apparently characteristic of ankylosing spondylitis blood.

From the 5' RACE reads, TCRdb called clonotypes with MiXCR, one entry per CDR3 protein. In the table there are 750,000 to 850,000 distinct CDR3 sequences, roughly 10% of which are singletons. The source material was blood, either unsorted or a sorted T cell fraction (not recorded which). The receptors stem from a male donor with ankylosing spondylitis.

This clonotype has only a few counts. In nucleotides, the CDR3 is TGTGCCAGCAGCTTAGGTCGCGGGAGGCTCAATGAGCAGTTCTTC. Protein sequence: CASSLGRGRLNEQFF. The genes are TRBV7-9 and TRBJ2-1, with 8 bases identical to TRBD2. After removal of 1 base from V and 6 bases from J, the junction contained 5 bases not matched to a gene. The CDR3 runs to 15 residues. Per the germline V gene, CDR1 is SEHNR and CDR2 is FQNEAQ (reference sequence).

The chain joins TRBV7-2 to TRBJ2-1, with 8 bases identical to TRBD2. This CDR3 is built from 17 residues. V dropped 5 bases and J dropped 7; count of bases not matched to a gene: 16. Germline CDR1 SGHTA, CDR2 FQGNSA. CDR3 nucleotides: TGTGCCAGCAGCCGACGATGGGCTAGCGGGCTTGTAAATGAGCAGTTCTTC. This sequence encodes CASSRRWASGLVNEQFF.

This clonotype was counted at least ten times. The chain is built from TRBV9 and TRBJ1-5; D gene ambiguous. Germline V gives CDR1 SGDLS, CDR2 YYNGEE. The CDR3 length is 14 residues. The V end was cut by 3 bases, the J end by 6 bases, with 13 bases between. CDR3 nucleotides: TGTGCCAGCAGCGGAGGTACGATGGGTCAGCCCCAGCATTTT. It codes for CASSGGTMGQPQHF.

The chain has TRBV2 and TRBJ1-1; tentative D call: TRBD1 (5 bases). Trimming took off 4 bases at V and 0 bases at J, with 15 bases between the two ends. Looked up from germline, CDR1 is SNHLY and CDR2 is FYNNEI. The CDR3 totals 16 residues. The CDR3 DNA reads TGTGCCAGCAGTGCCCGGGGAGGGGAAATGAACACTGAAGCTTTCTTT. Translation: CASSARGGEMNTEAFF.

This clonotype was detected many times. V and J are TRBV29-1 and TRBJ1-1; tentatively, D is TRBD1 (5 bases). Between the trimmed V and J ends, which lost 7 bases and 3 bases, there was a span of 9 bases. Germline V lookup: CDR1 SQVTM, CDR2 ANQGSEA. This CDR3 is 11 amino acids long. DNA for the CDR3: TGCAGCGCAGGGACTTACACTGAAGCTTTCTTT. It codes for CSAGTYTEAFF.

This clonotype was seen a single time. The chain employs TRBV3-1 and TRBJ2-1; D is perhaps TRBD2 (5 bases). The germline V and J ends were trimmed by 1 base and 6 bases, with 16 bases remaining between them. CDR1 and CDR2 (germline): LGHDT, YNNKEL (reference sequence). The CDR3 is 16 amino acids. The CDR3 protein is CASSQALAPLGNEQFF. DNA of the CDR3: TGTGCCAGCAGCCAAGCCCTAGCTCCCCTGGGCAATGAGCAGTTCTTC.

This sequence joins TRBV6-5 and TRBJ1-6, with unresolved D. V lost 2 bases to trimming and J lost 7 bases, with 9 bases between them. Germline V gives CDR1 MNHEY, CDR2 SVGAGI. The CDR3 extends over 14 amino acids. DNA of the CDR3: TGTGCCAGCAGTTACGGACGGGAAAATTCACCCCTCCACTTT. Its translation: CASSYGRENSPLHF.

The rearrangement links TRBV6-1 to TRBJ2-7, with 8 bases aligning to TRBD1. Germline CDR1 MNHNS, CDR2 SASEGT. J gave up 3 bases and V 10 bases, and 11 bases lay outside the gene matches. The CDR3 covers 14 residues. CDR3 nucleotides: TGTGCCACCCGAAGGACAGGGCTGAGCTACGAGCAGTACTTC. Translated: CATRRTGLSYEQYF.

The chain recombines TRBV5-1 with TRBJ2-7; TRBD1 aligns across 10 bases. The V and J ends lost 4 bases and 3 bases, in that order; junction bases with no gene match: 4. This CDR3 comprises 14 residues. Germline assignment: CDR1 SGHRS and CDR2 YFSETQ. The CDR3 region is CASSKDRGFYEQYF. The CDR3 bases are TGCGCCAGCAGCAAGGACAGGGGGTTCTACGAGCAGTACTTC.

This clonotype was picked up many times. The genes are TRBV12-3 or TRBV12-4 and TRBJ1-2, with D perhaps matching TRBD1 (5 bases). This CDR3 is built from 14 residues. V shed 2 bases and J shed 2 bases, with 9 bases lying between them. The CDR3 here is CASSLTGTNYGYTF. CDR3 nucleotides: TGTGCCAGCAGTTTAACAGGAACCAACTATGGCTACACCTTC.

The chain is built from TRBV11-1 and TRBJ2-3, with 13 bases matching TRBD2. Germline V gene lookup returns CDR1 SGHAT and CDR2 FQDESV (reference sequence). CDR3 length equals 19 residues. The ends lost 4 bases at V and 1 base at J; junction bases unmatched: 11. CDR3 DNA: TGTGCCAGCAGCTGGACCGGGACTAGCGGGATGGGGGGCACAGATACGCAGTATTTT. Protein product: CASSWTGTSGMGGTDTQYF.

The chain joins TRBV6-5 to TRBJ2-1; tentatively, D is TRBD2 (6 bases). The length of the CDR3 is 15 residues. Germline lookup yields CDR1 MNHEY and CDR2 SVGAGI. Trimming took 4 bases from V and 3 from J, leaving 13 bases between them. The CDR3 nucleotides read TGTGCCAGCAGTTCAACGGGACTCGTCTACAATGAGCAGTTCTTC. This encodes CASSSTGLVYNEQFF.

This chain connects TRBV7-9 to TRBJ1-1; D remains unclear. This CDR3 spans 12 amino acids. From germline, CDR1 is SEHNR and CDR2 FQNEAQ (reference sequence). The V gene lost 7 bases and the J gene lost 11 bases, with 17 bases spanning the gap. This CDR3 reads CASTYGASVAFF. In DNA form, the CDR3 reads TGTGCCAGCACCTACGGCGCCTCTGTGGCTTTCTTT.

There are many counts of this clonotype. The V gene is TRBV7-2, the J gene TRBJ2-1; tentative D call: TRBD2 (6 bases). CDR3 length: 14 amino acids. Looked up from germline, CDR1 is SGHTA and CDR2 is FQGNSA. V was pared by 1 base and J by 5 bases, with 9 bases between. The CDR3 DNA reads as TGTGCCAGCAGCTTAGATGGGAGGCACAATGAGCAGTTCTTC. As protein: CASSLDGRHNEQFF. Complete variable domain (other parts from reference TRBV7-2 and TRBJ2-1): GAGVSQSPSNKVTEKGKDVELRCDPISGHTALYWYRQSLGQGLEFLIYFQGNSAPDKSGLPSDRFSAERTGGSVSTLTIQRTQQEDSAVYLCASSLDGRHNEQFFGPGTRLTVL.

This clonotype was seen a handful of times. The V and J genes are TRBV5-1 and TRBJ2-3; 13 bases fit TRBD2. Germline values: CDR1 SGHRS, CDR2 YFSETQ. The trim removed 4 bases at V and 6 bases at J, leaving 8 bases unmatched. This CDR3 has 16 amino acids. In DNA, the CDR3 is TGCGCCAGCAGCCTCGGACTAGCGGGAGATGTGGATACGCAGTATTTT. Its translation: CASSLGLAGDVDTQYF.

This chain links TRBV5-1 with TRBJ2-2; 11 nucleotides match TRBD1. The CDR3 is 15 residues long. Germline loops: CDR1 SGHRS, CDR2 YFSETQ. The V and J ends lost 3 bases and 4 bases, in that order; junction bases with no gene match: 2. The CDR3 sequence: CASSSGQGATGELFF. Written as DNA, the CDR3 is TGCGCCAGCAGCTCTGGACAGGGGGCCACCGGGGAGCTGTTTTTT.

The chain employs TRBV20-1 and TRBJ2-7, with 7 bases fitting TRBD2. Germline lookup yields CDR1 DFQATT and CDR2 SNEGSKA (reference sequence). The CDR3 loop spans 14 amino acids. Trimming cost V 1 base and J 3 bases; bases outside gene matches: 6. The CDR3 reads CSARGLADDYEQYF. For the CDR3, the DNA is TGCAGTGCTAGAGGACTAGCAGACGACTACGAGCAGTACTTC.

This clonotype appeared many times. This rearrangement joins TRBV12-3 or TRBV12-4 to TRBJ2-1, with D possibly matching TRBD1 (5 bases). V lost 6 bases, J lost 4 bases, and 16 bases lay in between. This CDR3 is built from 15 residues. In DNA form, the CDR3 reads TGTGCCAGCAGACTCTATGGGGCGTTGTACAATGAGCAGTTCTTC. It yields the protein CASRLYGALYNEQFF.

This clonotype occurred a few times. J is TRBJ2-5 and V is TRBV7-2; 9 nucleotides align to TRBD2. V shed 3 bases and J 4 bases; nucleotides not matched to a gene: 6. CDR3 length: 15 residues. Germline V CDR1 and CDR2: SGHTA, FQGNSA. Written as DNA, the CDR3 is TGTGCCAGCAGCTTTAACGCGGGAGGGCGAGAGACCCAGTACTTC. This codes for CASSFNAGGRETQYF.

The chain carries TRBV20-1 and TRBJ1-6; TRBD1 matches at 7 bases. This CDR3 has 14 amino acids. In germline, CDR1 is DFQATT, CDR2 SNEGSKA (reference sequence). With 5 bases clipped from V and 7 bases from J, the junction kept 8 bases outside the gene matches. CDR3 nucleotides: TGCAGTGCTTGGATGACAGGGTGGAATTCACCCCTCCACTTT. Protein product: CSAWMTGWNSPLHF.

This clonotype was detected only a few times. The chain joins TRBV28 to TRBJ2-1; possible D gene TRBD2, 6 bases. V lost 2 bases to trimming and J lost 6 bases, with 14 bases between them. CDR3 length: 15 residues. From germline, CDR1 is MDHEN and CDR2 SYDVKM. The CDR3 here is CASSLPGLQSNEQFF. CDR3 nucleotide sequence: TGTGCCAGCAGTTTACCGGGACTCCAGTCCAATGAGCAGTTCTTC.

The chain couples TRBV28 to TRBJ2-5; 9 positions agree with TRBD1. The CDR3 is 14 residues long. Germline loops: CDR1 MDHEN, CDR2 SYDVKM. Trimming at V came to 3 bases and at J to 5 bases, leaving 4 bases not matched to a gene. DNA of the CDR3: TGTGCCAGCAGTTTTGGGACAGGGTGGGAGACCCAGTACTTC. Translated, it gives CASSFGTGWETQYF.

There are many counts of this clonotype. The gene calls are TRBV20-1 and TRBJ2-7; 7 bases align to TRBD2. The CDR3 runs 12 residues. CDR1 and CDR2 (germline): DFQATT, SNEGSKA (reference sequence). CDR3 DNA sequence: TGCAGCAGCGCGGGAGATTTCTACGAGCAGTACTTC. Its translation is CSSAGDFYEQYF.

This chain uses TRBV5-1 with TRBJ1-2, with D uncertain. Germline CDR1 SGHRS, CDR2 YFSETQ. Deletions cut 4 bases from V and 8 bases from J, with 12 bases between. The CDR3 extends over 12 amino acids. The DNA for the CDR3 is TGCGCCAGCAGCCCAGGTCTAGAAGGCTACACCTTC. Translated: CASSPGLEGYTF.

This chain uses TRBV20-1 with TRBJ1-4; D is unclear. Per the germline V gene, CDR1 is DFQATT and CDR2 is SNEGSKA (reference sequence). The CDR3 has 13 residues. Trimming removed 6 bases from V and 3 bases from J, with 11 bases in between. The CDR3 protein is CSATRQANEKLFF. In nucleotides, the CDR3 is TGCAGTGCCACGCGTCAGGCTAATGAAAAACTGTTTTTT.

This chain joins TRBV20-1 and TRBJ2-1; no firm D call. Between the trimmed V and J ends, which lost 3 bases and 6 bases, there was a span of 9 bases. The germline V gene has CDR1 DFQATT and CDR2 SNEGSKA (reference sequence). The CDR3 contains 12 residues. CDR3 nucleotides: TGCAGTGCTAGTTTTCAGTTCAATGAGCAGTTCTTC. Translating gives CSASFQFNEQFF.

This clonotype was detected a few times. The J gene is TRBJ2-5, the V gene TRBV18, with D unclear. The germline V and J ends were trimmed by 0 bases and 4 bases, with 6 bases remaining between them. The CDR3 is made up of 13 amino acids. Germline V gene sequence: CDR1 KGHSH, CDR2 LQKENI. The CDR3 DNA reads TGTGCCAGCTCACCACCGGTTCGAGAGACCCAGTACTTC. It translates to CASSPPVRETQYF.

There are a few counts of this clonotype. The chain is built from TRBV5-5 and TRBJ1-2; D gene uncertain. The CDR3 spans 14 residues. The ends were cut back, 3 bases at V and 7 bases at J, with 16 bases in the middle. The V gene's germline CDR1 is SGHKS and CDR2 YYEKEE (reference sequence). CDR3 residues: CASSWTVAGSGYTF. The CDR3 DNA sequence: TGTGCCAGCAGCTGGACCGTGGCGGGTTCTGGCTACACCTTC.

The rearrangement uses TRBV5-6 and TRBJ2-7, with D uncertain. Between the trimmed V and J ends, which lost 4 bases and 2 bases, there was a span of 10 bases. Germline CDR1 and CDR2: SGHDT and YYEEEE. The CDR3 covers 13 residues. The CDR3 sequence: CASSVWSTYEQYF. The CDR3 bases are TGTGCCAGCAGCGTATGGTCAACCTACGAGCAGTACTTC.

The chain carries TRBV20-1 and TRBJ1-6; tentatively, D is TRBD1 (5 bases). The V gene's germline CDR1 is DFQATT and CDR2 SNEGSKA (reference sequence). The CDR3 length is 13 residues. V gave up 4 bases and J gave up 7 bases, with 11 bases separating them. The CDR3 sequence: CSAKGFRNSPLHF. CDR3 nucleotides: TGCAGTGCTAAGGGGTTTAGGAATTCACCCCTCCACTTT.

This clonotype appeared a few times. The gene calls are TRBV20-1 and TRBJ2-5; TRBD1 agrees at 7 bases. CDR3 size: 14 residues. Germline loops: CDR1 DFQATT, CDR2 SNEGSKA (reference sequence). Unmatched junction bases numbered 8, after V lost 5 bases and J lost 2 bases. The CDR3 loop reads CSADDRARQETQYF. The CDR3 coding sequence is TGCAGTGCTGATGACAGGGCCCGACAAGAGACCCAGTACTTC.

The V call is TRBV20-1, the J call TRBJ2-3; no firm D call. Trimming pared 2 bases from V and 1 base from J, leaving 4 bases between. The CDR3 consists of 12 residues. Per germline, CDR1 DFQATT and CDR2 SNEGSKA (reference sequence). CDR3 nucleotides: TGCAGTGCTAGATCTGGCACAGATACGCAGTATTTT. As protein: CSARSGTDTQYF.